This is a list of T cell receptor beta chains from one sample in a study of blood T cell repertoires in COVID-19. Clones were sequenced by immunoSEQ multiplex PCR, and TCRdb holds only the in-frame ones, with some missing. The sample has more than 150,000 clones; less than 90% are singletons. The sequenced material came from peripheral blood. All receptors come from a man aged 65-85 years with active or convalescent COVID-19. CDR3s include the opening cysteine and the closing phenylalanine or tryptophan. Each record gives: CDR3 length, V gene, clone size, D gene, J gene, CDR3 protein, CDR3 DNA. A D gene is named only where the DNA matches it firmly. Size is omitted from some rows. Given values are once, few, many or a class for expanded clones.

17	TRBV3-1/TRBV3-2	NA	TRBD2	TRBJ2-1	CASSQELGGRDYNEQFF	TGTGCCAGCAGCCAAGAGTTGGGCGGGAGGGACTACAATGAGCAGTTCTTC
15	TRBV24-1	NA	TRBD2	TRBJ2-1	CATSVGGSLYNEQFF	TGTGCCACCAGTGTGGGCGGGAGTCTTTACAATGAGCAGTTCTTC
16	TRBV5-6	NA	NA	TRBJ2-7	CASSLAAEHQTYEQYF	TGTGCCAGCAGCTTGGCAGCGGAACACCAAACCTACGAGCAGTACTTC
15	TRBV7-2	NA	NA	TRBJ1-2	CASSLGALLNYGYTF	TGTGCCAGCAGCTTAGGGGCTTTATTAAACTATGGCTACACCTTC
16	TRBV5-1	once	NA	TRBJ2-3	CASSLVVAARTDTQYF	TGCGCCAGCAGCTTGGTGGTAGCGGCACGCACAGATACGCAGTATTTT
14	TRBV28	NA	TRBD1	TRBJ2-7	CASNPRDRTYEQYF	TGTGCCAGCAACCCCCGGGACAGAACCTACGAGCAGTACTTC
14	TRBV7-2	NA	TRBD1	TRBJ1-2	CASSHRDRGYGYTF	TGTGCCAGCAGCCACCGGGACAGGGGCTATGGCTACACCTTC
15	TRBV7-6	NA	NA	TRBJ2-1	CASSLRDSTYNEQFF	TGTGCCAGCAGCTTAAGGGACTCAACCTACAATGAGCAGTTCTTC
13	TRBV29-1	NA	NA	TRBJ1-1	CSAEETLNTEAFF	TGCAGCGCTGAAGAGACACTGAACACTGAAGCTTTCTTT
16	TRBV7-3	NA	NA	TRBJ2-2	CASSLAGAVTTGELFF	TGTGCCAGCAGCTTAGCCGGCGCGGTTACCACCGGGGAGCTGTTTTTT
12	TRBV29-1	NA	TRBD1	TRBJ1-2	CSGRQGNWGYTF	TGCAGCGGAAGACAGGGAAATTGGGGCTACACCTTC